The TCR beta chain under discussion was sequenced for a study of cytomegalovirus exposure and HLA in healthy donors. The PCR used 60 Vbeta and 13 Jbeta primers. Produced via immunoSEQ multiplex PCR; TCRdb's table is partial and in-frame only. The sample totals tens of thousands of clones; its top ten clones hold roughly 8.8%. J was trimmed by 3 bases and V by 3 bases; bases with no gene match: 8. Germline CDR1 reads KGHSH; CDR2 reads LQKENI. The CDR3 is 15 amino acids. The V and J genes are TRBV18 and TRBJ2-7; 7 nucleotides line up with TRBD2. Source material: PBMCs. The sequence came from a man aged 50 to 60 in good health and CMV-seropositive. In nucleotides, the CDR3 is TGTGCCAGCTCACCCTTCCCTAGCGGCGACTACGAGCAGTACTTC. Residues: CASSPFPSGDYEQYF. Using reference TRBV18 and TRBJ2-7 for the parts outside the CDR3, the full variable domain is NAGVMQNPRHLVRRRGQEARLRCSPMKGHSHVYWYRQLPEEGLKFMVYLQKENIIDESGMPKERFSAEFPKEGPSILRIQQVVRGDSAAYFCASSPFPSGDYEQYFGPGTRLTVT.